The present TCR beta chain was sequenced within a study of OX40 agonist ivuxolimab in advanced cancers. Concerning the study at large: Ivuxolimab was a fully human IgG2 agonistic monoclonal antibody targeting the costimulatory receptor OX40 (CD134). The paper covers the monotherapy dose-escalation part of the phase I ivuxolimab trial, which included N ≈ 57 patients. Intravenous ivuxolimab was administered to patients every 2 weeks at six dose levels: 0.01, 0.1, 0.3, 1.5, 3 and 10 mg/kg. Patients were allowed to have had prior anti-PD-1, anti-PD-L1 or anti-CTLA-4 therapy, and approximately 43% of the dose-escalation patients had previously received checkpoint inhibitors. Partial responses occurred in three dose-escalation patients: two with cutaneous melanoma and one with hepatocellular carcinoma. Of the approximately 50 patients in dose escalation, 19 had hepatocellular carcinoma, some 15 had melanoma, 9 had renal cell carcinoma and 9 had head and neck cancer. The purpose of peripheral TCRbeta sequencing was to test whether ivuxolimab changed TCR sequence diversity and led to clonal T-cell expansion. In the dose-escalation cohort, roughly 80% of patients were male, and the mean age was approximately 60 years, with a range of about 23 to 85.

Study-level results and caveats: Low levels of normalized T-cell clonal expansion were also seen in some nonresponding patients. The antigen specificity of the peripheral T cells that underwent clonal expansion was not determined. In partial responders in the 0.1-3.0 mg/kg groups, normalized peripheral clonal expansion was found to be among the lowest, especially among CD8+ T cells. After ivuxolimab, more expanded clones were found on average in CD8+ T cells than in CD4+ T cells. Clonal expansion of both CD4+ and CD8+ blood T cells was observed from baseline to week 6 at doses 0.1 to 3.0 mg/kg.

Patients with a history of autoimmune disease or receiving systemic immunosuppression were excluded from the trial. Peripheral blood for TCR sequencing was collected from all dose cohorts at baseline, on cycle 4 day 1, and on cycle 7 day 1. The samples were taken from a phase I, first-in-human, multicenter, open-label dose-escalation trial of ivuxolimab. Adults with locally advanced or metastatic head and neck squamous cell, hepatocellular, melanoma or renal cell carcinoma were enrolled in the trial. Before TCR sequencing, CD4+ and CD8+ T cells were separately sorted from peripheral blood. With respect to this clone: Its specific antigen is unknown. No clone much larger than this one lies a single base away; base qualities are absent.

For CDR1 and CDR2, the germline V gene lists MDHEN and SYDVKM. V is reduced by 10 bases and J by 1 base, leaving a spacing of 10 bases between them. The CDR3 contains 12 residues, cysteine and phenylalanine counted. The sequence is cut down to CDR3 DNA, 36 bases in frame from base 1. Genomic DNA was isolated from the sorted cells so that the TCRbeta CDR3 region could be sequenced. The immunoSEQ Assay was used to sequence the TCRbeta CDR3 regions. What TCRdb holds here is the immuneACCESS table cut down to in-frame rearrangements. Part of the clones is not present; checked against another copy, under half of the missing clones reflect an unresolved V gene, and the others are unexplained. For this sample the table gives 90,000 or so clones, of which roughly nine tenths were detected only once. The ten largest clones represent 1.1% of the sample.

This sample comprised CD4+ or CD8+ T cells sorted from blood, obtained in a trial of the OX40 agonist ivuxolimab. The source of this sequence is an adult with an advanced solid tumor such as melanoma, head and neck, liver or kidney cancer. This chain joins TRBV28 to TRBJ1-1; the D gene remains uncertain. The CDR3 reads as follows: CATLTGNTEAFF. The nucleotide sequence is given as TGTGCCACCTTAACCGGGAACACTGAAGCTTTCTTT.